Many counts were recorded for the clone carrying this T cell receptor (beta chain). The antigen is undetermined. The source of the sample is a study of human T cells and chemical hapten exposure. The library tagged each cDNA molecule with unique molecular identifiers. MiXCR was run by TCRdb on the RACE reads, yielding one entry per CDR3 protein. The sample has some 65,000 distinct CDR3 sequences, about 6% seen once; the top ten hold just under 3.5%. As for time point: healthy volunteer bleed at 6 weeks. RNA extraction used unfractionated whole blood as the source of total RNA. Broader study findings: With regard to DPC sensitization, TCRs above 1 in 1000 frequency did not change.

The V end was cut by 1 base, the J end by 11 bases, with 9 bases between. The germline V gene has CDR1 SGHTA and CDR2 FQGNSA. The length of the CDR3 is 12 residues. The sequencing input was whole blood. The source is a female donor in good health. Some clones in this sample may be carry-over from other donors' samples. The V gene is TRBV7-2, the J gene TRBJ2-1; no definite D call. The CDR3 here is CASSLGALQQFF. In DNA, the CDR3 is TGTGCCAGCAGCTTAGGCGCGCTCCAGCAGTTCTTC.